This T cell receptor (beta chain) was found in a study of graft-versus-host responses after intestinal transplantation. Study-wide results and caveats: GvH clones occurred in recipient marrow; some first appeared in ileum or blood. Peak GvH clone levels in circulation were associated with early post-transplant HvG declines.

This clone was counted a few times. Its antigen is currently unknown. Clones were read by immunoSEQ multiplex PCR, and TCRdb kept only the in-frame ones, dropping some. Among tens of thousands of clones, 90% were seen once, and the ten largest hold about 1.3%. The source is a human donor who received an intestinal transplant. The sequenced sample was unstimulated CD8+ T cells sorted from spleen or lymph node cells, obtained before intestinal transplant.

The CDR3 protein is CASSLGPMNTEAFF. The CDR3 region has the DNA TGTGCCAGCAGCTTGGGGCCCATGAACACTGAAGCTTTCTTT. The chain employs TRBV5-6 and TRBJ1-1, with D unresolved. Germline V lookup: CDR1 SGHDT, CDR2 YYEEEE. V lost 0 bases and J lost 0, with 6 bases in between. This CDR3 spans 14 amino acids.